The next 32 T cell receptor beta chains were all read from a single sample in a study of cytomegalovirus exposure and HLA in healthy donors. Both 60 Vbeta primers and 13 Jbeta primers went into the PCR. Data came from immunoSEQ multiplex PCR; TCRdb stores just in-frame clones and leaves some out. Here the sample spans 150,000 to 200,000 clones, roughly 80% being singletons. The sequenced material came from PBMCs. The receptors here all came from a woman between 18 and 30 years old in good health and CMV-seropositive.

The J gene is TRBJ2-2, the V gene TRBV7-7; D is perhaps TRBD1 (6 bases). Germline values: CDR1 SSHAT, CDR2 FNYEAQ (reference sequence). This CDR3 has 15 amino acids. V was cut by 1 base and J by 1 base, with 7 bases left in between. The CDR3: CASSLGGGNTGELFF. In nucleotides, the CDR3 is TGTGCCAGCAGCTTAGGAGGGGGGAACACCGGGGAGCTGTTTTTT. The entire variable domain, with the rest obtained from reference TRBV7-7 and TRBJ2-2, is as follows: GAGVSQSPRYKVTKRGQDVTLRCDPISSHATLYWYQQALGQGPEFLTYFNYEAQPDKSGLPSDRFSAERPEGSISTLTIQRTEQRDSAMYRCASSLGGGNTGELFFGEGSRLTVL.

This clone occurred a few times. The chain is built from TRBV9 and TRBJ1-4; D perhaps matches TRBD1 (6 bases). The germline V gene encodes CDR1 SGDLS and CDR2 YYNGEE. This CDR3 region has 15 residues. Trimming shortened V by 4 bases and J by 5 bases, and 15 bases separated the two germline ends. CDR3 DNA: TGTGCCAGCAGCCCGCAACAGGGCGAGAATGAAAAACTGTTTTTT. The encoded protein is CASSPQQGENEKLFF.

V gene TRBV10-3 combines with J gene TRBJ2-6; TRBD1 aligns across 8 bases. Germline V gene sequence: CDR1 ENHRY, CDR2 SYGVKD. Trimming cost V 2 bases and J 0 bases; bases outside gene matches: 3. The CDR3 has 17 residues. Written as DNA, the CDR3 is TGTGCCATCAGTGAGCAGGGGGCCTTCTCTGGGGCCAACGTCCTGACTTTC. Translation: CAISEQGAFSGANVLTF.

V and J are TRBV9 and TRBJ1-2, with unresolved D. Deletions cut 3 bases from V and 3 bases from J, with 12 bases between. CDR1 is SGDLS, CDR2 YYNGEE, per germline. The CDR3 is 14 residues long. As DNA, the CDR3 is TGTGCCAGCAGCGGGTTCCTAACCGACTATGGCTACACCTTC. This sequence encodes CASSGFLTDYGYTF.

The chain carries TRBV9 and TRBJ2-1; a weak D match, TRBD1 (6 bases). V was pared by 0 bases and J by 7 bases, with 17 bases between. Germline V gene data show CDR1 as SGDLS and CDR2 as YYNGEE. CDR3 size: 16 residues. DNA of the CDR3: TGTGCCAGCAGCGTAGCTGGCAAGGGGGTCGGAAATGAGCAGTTCTTC. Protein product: CASSVAGKGVGNEQFF.

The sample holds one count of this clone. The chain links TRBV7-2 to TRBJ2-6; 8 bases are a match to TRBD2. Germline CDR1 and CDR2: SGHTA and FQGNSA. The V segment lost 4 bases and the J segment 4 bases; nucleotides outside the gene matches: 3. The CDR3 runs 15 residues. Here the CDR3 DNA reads TGTGCCAGCAGCTGGCGGGGGGCCGGGGCCAACGTCCTGACTTTC. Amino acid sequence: CASSWRGAGANVLTF.

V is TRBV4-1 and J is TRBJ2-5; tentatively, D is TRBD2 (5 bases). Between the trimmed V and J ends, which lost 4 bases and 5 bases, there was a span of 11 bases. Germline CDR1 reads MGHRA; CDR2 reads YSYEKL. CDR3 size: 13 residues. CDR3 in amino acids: CASSLTSWETQYF. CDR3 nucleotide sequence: TGCGCCAGCAGCCTCACTAGTTGGGAGACCCAGTACTTC.

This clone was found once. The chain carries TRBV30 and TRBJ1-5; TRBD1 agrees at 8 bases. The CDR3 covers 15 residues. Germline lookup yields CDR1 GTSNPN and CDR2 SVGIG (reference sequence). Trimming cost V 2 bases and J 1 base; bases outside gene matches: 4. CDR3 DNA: TGTGCCTGGAGTACAGGGGGGCACAGCAATCAGCCCCAGCATTTT. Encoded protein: CAWSTGGHSNQPQHF.

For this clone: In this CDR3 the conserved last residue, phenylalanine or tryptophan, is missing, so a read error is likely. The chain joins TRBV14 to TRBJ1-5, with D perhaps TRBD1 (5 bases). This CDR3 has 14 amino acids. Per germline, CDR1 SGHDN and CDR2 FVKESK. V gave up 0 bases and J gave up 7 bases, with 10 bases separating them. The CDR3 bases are TGTGCCAGCAGCCAAGATTCCCCAGGGCAGCCCCAGCATTGT. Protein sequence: CASSQDSPGQPQHC.

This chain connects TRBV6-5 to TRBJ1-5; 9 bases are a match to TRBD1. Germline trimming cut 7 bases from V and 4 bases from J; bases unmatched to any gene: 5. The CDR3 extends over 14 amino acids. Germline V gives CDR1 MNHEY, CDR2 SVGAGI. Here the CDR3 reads CASKDRGTNQPQHF. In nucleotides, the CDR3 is TGTGCCAGCAAAGACAGGGGGACTAATCAGCCCCAGCATTTT.

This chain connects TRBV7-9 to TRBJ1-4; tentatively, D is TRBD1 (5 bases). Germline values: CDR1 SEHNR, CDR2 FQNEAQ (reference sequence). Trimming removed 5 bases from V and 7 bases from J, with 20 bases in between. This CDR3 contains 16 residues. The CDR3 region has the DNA TGTGCCAGCAGCGCGTCAACAGGCGCAACTGGTGAAAAACTGTTTTTT. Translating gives CASSASTGATGEKLFF.

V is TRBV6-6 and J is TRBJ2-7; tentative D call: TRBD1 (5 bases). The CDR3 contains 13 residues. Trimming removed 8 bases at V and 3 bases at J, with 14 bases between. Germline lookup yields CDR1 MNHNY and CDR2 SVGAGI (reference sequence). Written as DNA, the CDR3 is TGTGCCAGCGGCGGCAGGGATCTCTACGAGCAGTACTTC. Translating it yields CASGGRDLYEQYF.

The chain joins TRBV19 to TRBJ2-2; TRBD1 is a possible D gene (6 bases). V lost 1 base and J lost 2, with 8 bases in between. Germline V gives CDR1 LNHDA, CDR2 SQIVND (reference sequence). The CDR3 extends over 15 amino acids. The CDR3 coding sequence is TGTGCCAGTAGTATAGGCAGGGGAAACACCGGGGAGCTGTTTTTT. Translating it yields CASSIGRGNTGELFF.

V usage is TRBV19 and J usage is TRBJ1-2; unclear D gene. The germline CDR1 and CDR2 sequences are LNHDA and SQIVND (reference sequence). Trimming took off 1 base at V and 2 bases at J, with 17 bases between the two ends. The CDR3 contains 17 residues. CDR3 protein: CASSIGWKTDGNYGYTF. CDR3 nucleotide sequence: TGTGCCAGTAGTATAGGTTGGAAGACCGACGGGAACTATGGCTACACCTTC.

DNA for the CDR3: TGTGCCAGCAGCTCGCCCAGGGTTACTGGCTACACCTTC. This encodes CASSSPRVTGYTF. The chain combines TRBV11-2 with TRBJ1-2, with D possibly TRBD1 on 5 matching bases. Trimming took off 4 bases at V and 7 bases at J, with 13 bases between the two ends. This CDR3 comprises 13 residues. CDR1 SGHAT and CDR2 FQNNGV come from the germline V gene.

The CDR3 DNA reads TGTGCCTGGGAATGGACTGTGAACACCGGGGAGCTGTTTTTT. Protein product: CAWEWTVNTGELFF. This chain links TRBV30 with TRBJ2-2, with D possibly matching TRBD2 (5 bases). Trimming shortened V by 5 bases and J by 1 base, and 11 bases separated the two germline ends. There are 14 residues in the CDR3. From germline, CDR1 is GTSNPN and CDR2 SVGIG (reference sequence).

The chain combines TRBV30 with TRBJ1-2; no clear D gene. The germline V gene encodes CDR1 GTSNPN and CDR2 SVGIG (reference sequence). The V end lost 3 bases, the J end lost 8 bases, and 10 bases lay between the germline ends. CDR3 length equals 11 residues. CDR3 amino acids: CAWSGGGGYTF. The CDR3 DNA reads TGTGCCTGGAGCGGCGGAGGGGGCTACACCTTC.

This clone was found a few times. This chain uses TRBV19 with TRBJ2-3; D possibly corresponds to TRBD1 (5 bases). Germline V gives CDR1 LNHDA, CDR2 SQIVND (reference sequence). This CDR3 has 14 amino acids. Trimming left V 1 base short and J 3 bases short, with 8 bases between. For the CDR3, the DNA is TGTGCCAGTAGTATAGGCAGGGCTACAGATACGCAGTATTTT. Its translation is CASSIGRATDTQYF. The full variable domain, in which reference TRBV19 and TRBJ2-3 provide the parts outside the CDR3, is DGGITQSPKYLFRKEGQNVTLSCEQNLNHDAMYWYRQDPGQGLRLIYYSQIVNDFQKGDIAEGYSVSREKKESFPLTVTSAQKNPTAFYLCASSIGRATDTQYFGPGTRLTVL.

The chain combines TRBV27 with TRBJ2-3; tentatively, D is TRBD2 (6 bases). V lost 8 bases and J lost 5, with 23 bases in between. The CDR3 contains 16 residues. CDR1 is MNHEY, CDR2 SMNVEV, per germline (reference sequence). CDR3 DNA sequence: TGTGCCAGCTCCACTGGGGGGATCGGGGTAGGAGATACGCAGTATTTT. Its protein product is CASSTGGIGVGDTQYF.

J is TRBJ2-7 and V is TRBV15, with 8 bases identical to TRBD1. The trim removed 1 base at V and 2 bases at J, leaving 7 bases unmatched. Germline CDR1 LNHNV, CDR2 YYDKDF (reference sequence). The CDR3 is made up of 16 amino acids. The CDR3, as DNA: TGTGCCACCAGCAGAGGGAGACAGGGGTTGACCTACGAGCAGTACTTC. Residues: CATSRGRQGLTYEQYF.

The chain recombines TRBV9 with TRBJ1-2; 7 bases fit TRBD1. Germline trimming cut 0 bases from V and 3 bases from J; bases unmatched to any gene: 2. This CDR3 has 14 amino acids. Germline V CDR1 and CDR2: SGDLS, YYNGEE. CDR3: CASSVGQGDYGYTF. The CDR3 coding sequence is TGTGCCAGCAGCGTAGGACAGGGAGACTATGGCTACACCTTC.

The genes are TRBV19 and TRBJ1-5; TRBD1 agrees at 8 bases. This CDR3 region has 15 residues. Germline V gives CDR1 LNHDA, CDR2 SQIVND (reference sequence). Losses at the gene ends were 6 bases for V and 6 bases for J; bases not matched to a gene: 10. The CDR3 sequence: CASRTQGAFSQPQHF. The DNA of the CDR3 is TGTGCCAGTAGGACGCAGGGGGCGTTTAGTCAGCCCCAGCATTTT.

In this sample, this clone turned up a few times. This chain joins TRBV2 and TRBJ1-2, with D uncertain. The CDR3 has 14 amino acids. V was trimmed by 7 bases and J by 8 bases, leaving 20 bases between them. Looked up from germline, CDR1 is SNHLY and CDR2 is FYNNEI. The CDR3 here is CASNSGSSPAGYTF. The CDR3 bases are TGTGCCAGCAATAGCGGCAGCTCCCCGGCGGGCTACACCTTC.

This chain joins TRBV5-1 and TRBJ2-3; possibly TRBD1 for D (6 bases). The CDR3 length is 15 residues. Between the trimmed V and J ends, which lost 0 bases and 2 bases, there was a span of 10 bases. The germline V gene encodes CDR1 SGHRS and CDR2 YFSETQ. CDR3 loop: CASSLAGQITDTQYF. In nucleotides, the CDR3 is TGCGCCAGCAGCTTGGCCGGACAGATCACAGATACGCAGTATTTT.

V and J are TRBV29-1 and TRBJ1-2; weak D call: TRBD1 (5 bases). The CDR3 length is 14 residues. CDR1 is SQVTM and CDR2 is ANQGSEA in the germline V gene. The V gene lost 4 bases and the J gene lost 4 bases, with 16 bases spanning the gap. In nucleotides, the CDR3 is TGCAGCGTTGCGATCGGGGGATCGAGCTATGGCTACACCTTC. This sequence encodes CSVAIGGSSYGYTF.

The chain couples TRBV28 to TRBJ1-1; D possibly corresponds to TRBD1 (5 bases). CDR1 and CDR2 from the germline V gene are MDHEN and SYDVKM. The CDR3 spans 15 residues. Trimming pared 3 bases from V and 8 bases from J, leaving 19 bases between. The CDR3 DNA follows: TGTGCCAGCAGTTTCGATTACGCAGGGTATTTCGAAGCTTTCTTT. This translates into CASSFDYAGYFEAFF.

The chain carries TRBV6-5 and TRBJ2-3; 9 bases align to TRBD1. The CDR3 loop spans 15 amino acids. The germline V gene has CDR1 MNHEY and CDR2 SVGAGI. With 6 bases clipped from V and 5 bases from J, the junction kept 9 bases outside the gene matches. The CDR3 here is CASSATGGAGDTQYF. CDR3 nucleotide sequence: TGTGCCAGCAGCGCCACAGGGGGCGCGGGAGATACGCAGTATTTT.

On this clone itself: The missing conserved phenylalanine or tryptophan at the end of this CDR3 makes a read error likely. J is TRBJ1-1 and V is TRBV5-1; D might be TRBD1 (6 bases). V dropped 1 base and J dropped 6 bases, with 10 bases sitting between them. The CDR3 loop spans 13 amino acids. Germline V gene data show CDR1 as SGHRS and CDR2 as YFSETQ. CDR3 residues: CASSLRGGAEAFL. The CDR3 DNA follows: TGCGCCAGCAGCTTGAGGGGGGGCGCTGAAGCTTTCCTT.

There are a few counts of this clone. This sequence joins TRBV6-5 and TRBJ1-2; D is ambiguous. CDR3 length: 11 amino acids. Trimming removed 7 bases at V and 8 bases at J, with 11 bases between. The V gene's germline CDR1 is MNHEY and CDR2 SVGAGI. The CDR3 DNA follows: TGTGCCAGCACCCACGGAGGGGGCTACACCTTC. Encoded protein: CASTHGGGYTF.

CDR3 sequence reads: CASSPQIGGGYNEQFF. The CDR3 DNA follows: TGTGCCAGCAGCCCCCAAATCGGGGGGGGTTACAATGAGCAGTTCTTC. The chain is built from TRBV7-2 and TRBJ2-1; 8 positions match TRBD2. The germline V gene has CDR1 SGHTA and CDR2 FQGNSA. This CDR3 has 16 residues. The V and J ends lost 5 bases and 4 bases, in that order; junction bases with no gene match: 10.

The CDR3 here is CASRVGHDHGDTQYF. CDR3 DNA: TGTGCCAGCAGAGTGGGACACGACCACGGGGATACGCAGTATTTT. The chain recombines TRBV6-1 with TRBJ2-3, with D perhaps TRBD1 (6 bases). Germline V lookup: CDR1 MNHNS, CDR2 SASEGT. Trimming pared 6 bases from V and 6 bases from J, leaving 19 bases between. This CDR3 is 15 amino acids long.

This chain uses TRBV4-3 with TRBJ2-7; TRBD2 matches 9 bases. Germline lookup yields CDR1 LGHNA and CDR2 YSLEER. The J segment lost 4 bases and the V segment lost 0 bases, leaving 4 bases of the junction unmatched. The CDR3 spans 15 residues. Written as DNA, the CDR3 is TGCGCCAGCAGCCAAGATTTAAGCGGGGGGTACGAGCAGTACTTC. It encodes CASSQDLSGGYEQYF.